This is a list of T cell receptor beta chains from one sample in a study of cytomegalovirus exposure and HLA in healthy donors. The assay was immunoSEQ multiplex PCR, and TCRdb's table has in-frame clones only and misses some. This repertoire shows roughly 180,000 clones, over 65% found once; its top ten account for more than 3%. Sequences were obtained from PBMCs. The receptors come from a woman aged 60-75 years in good health and CMV-seropositive. CDR3s include the opening cysteine and the closing phenylalanine or tryptophan. The D gene is left open where the match is weak. The size entry is marked missing in some rows and otherwise reads once, few, many or a size class.

J | size | V | D | DNA | CDR3
TRBJ1-1 | . | TRBV15 | TRBD1 | TGTGCCGCGGGACAGTTGAACACTGAAGCTTTCTTT | CAAGQLNTEAFF
TRBJ1-1 | . | TRBV15 | . | TGTGCCACCAACCATGACAGGCTGAACACTGAAGCTTTCTTT | CATNHDRLNTEAFF
TRBJ2-5 | few | TRBV28 | TRBD1 | TGTGCCAGCAGTCGCTCGGACAGGGAAGAGACCCAGTACTTC | CASSRSDREETQYF
TRBJ2-5 | . | TRBV5-4 | . | TGTGCCAGCAGCCTGACCGGGACACAAGAGACCCAGTACTTC | CASSLTGTQETQYF
TRBJ2-7 | . | TRBV6-1 | TRBD2 | TGTGCCAGCAGTGCCGCCGAGCGGGAGAGACCTGGGTACTTC | CASSAAERERPGYF
TRBJ1-1 | . | TRBV19 | TRBD1 | TGTGCCAGTAGCGACAGGGGGCGGGCTGAAGCTTTCTTT | CASSDRGRAEAFF
TRBJ2-3 | . | TRBV10-3 | TRBD1 | TGTGCCATCACCGCGACAGGGGGCAGAGATACGCAGTATTTT | CAITATGGRDTQYF
TRBJ1-3 | . | TRBV5-1 | . | TGCGCCAGCAGCTTCCCCTGGCTGGGGCAGCCAGGCTCTGGAAACACCATATATTTT | CASSFPWLGQPGSGNTIYF
TRBJ2-5 | . | TRBV7-8 | . | TGTGCCAGCAGCAGCGGAACGGAGACCCAGTACTTC | CASSSGTETQYF
TRBJ2-1 | . | TRBV28 | . | TGTGCCAGCAGTCAAAGTCGTTTTGGCGGGAAAATTGCTGTTGAGCAGTTCTTC | CASSQSRFGGKIAVEQFF
TRBJ2-1 | . | TRBV21-1 | . | TGTGCCAGCAGCTCCTGGACAGGGTTCAACGATGAGCAGTTCTTC | CASSSWTGFNDEQFF
TRBJ2-7 | . | TRBV5-5 | . | TGTGCCAGCAGCTCAGGAGGGGCAGTGAAGGCCTACGAGCAGTACTTC | CASSSGGAVKAYEQYF
TRBJ2-4 | few | TRBV11-3 | . | TGTGCCAGCAGCTTAGACAGGTTGAAGAACATTCAGTACTTC | CASSLDRLKNIQYF
TRBJ1-6 | . | TRBV28 | . | TGTGCCAGCAGTCCCGCGGGACTGATTAATTCACCCCTCCACTTT | CASSPAGLINSPLHF
TRBJ2-3 | . | TRBV5-1 | TRBD2 | TGCGCCAGCAGCTTGGCGGCTAGCGGGGGACGGGGCACAGATACGCAGTATTTT | CASSLAASGGRGTDTQYF
TRBJ2-7 | . | TRBV27 | TRBD2 | TGTGCCAGCGGAAAAGCGGGAGGGCCTAACGAGCAGTACTTC | CASGKAGGPNEQYF
TRBJ2-4 | . | TRBV2 | . | TGTGCCAGCACCCTAGACAGGTCCTCTCCAGGCATTCAGTACTTC | CASTLDRSSPGIQYF
TRBJ1-6 | once | TRBV5-5 | . | TGTGCCAGCAGCTATTCCGGCTATAATTCACCCCTCCACTTT | CASSYSGYNSPLHF
TRBJ1-5 | . | TRBV6-5 | . | TGTGCCAGCAGTAAGACACCTTATAGCAATCAGCCCCAGCATTTT | CASSKTPYSNQPQHF
TRBJ2-1 | . | TRBV9 | TRBD2 | TGTGCCAGCACCTTAAAACTAGCGGCTTCCTACAATGAGCAGTTCTTC | CASTLKLAASYNEQFF
TRBJ2-7 | . | TRBV27 | . | TGTGCCAGCAGTCAGAGGCAGACCTACGAGCAGTACTTC | CASSQRQTYEQYF
TRBJ2-1 | . | TRBV28 | TRBD2 | TGTGCCAGCAGTGGGGCAGGGACTAGCGACAATGAGCAGTTCTTC | CASSGAGTSDNEQFF
TRBJ2-5 | . | TRBV5-6 | TRBD1 | TGTGCCAGCAGCTTGGGGGGGACAGGGTTGCAAGAGACCCAGTACTTC | CASSLGGTGLQETQYF
TRBJ1-1 | . | TRBV7-6 | . | TGTGCCAGCAGCCCACGCTTGGCGCGGACTGAAGCTTTCTTT | CASSPRLARTEAFF
TRBJ2-7 | few | TRBV27 | TRBD1 | TGTGCCAGCAGACCGGGACAGGTTTCCTACGAGCAGTACTTC | CASRPGQVSYEQYF
TRBJ2-3 | . | TRBV2 | . | TGTGCCAGCAGTGATTCCCTAGGCACAGATACGCAGTATTTT | CASSDSLGTDTQYF
TRBJ1-5 | once | TRBV7-2 | . | TGTGCCAGCAGCCCCGACATTCAAGACAATCAGCCCCAGCATTTT | CASSPDIQDNQPQHF
TRBJ2-5 | few | TRBV11-1 | TRBD2 | TGTGCCAGCAGCCCTATTACGGGAGGGCCAGAGACCCAGTACTTC | CASSPITGGPETQYF
TRBJ2-3 | few | TRBV7-2 | . | TGTGCCAGCAGATTAGAGGCCCTAGGTACGCAGTATTTT | CASRLEALGTQYF
TRBJ1-6 | . | TRBV10-3 | . | TGTGCCATCAGTGAGGGAACGGGAGCCCTCCACTTT | CAISEGTGALHF